What follows describes a single T cell receptor beta chain. There is no known antigen for this receptor. The record has no base qualities; no much larger clone is one base away. The record originates from a study of cytomegalovirus exposure and HLA in healthy donors (dated by TCRdb to the late 2010s). About the full investigation: An earlier analysis of several hundred of the donors reported roughly 300 Gb of sequence data and about 100 million unique TCR beta sequences from some 180 million T cells. All discovery cohort repertoires had been generated on a single sequencing platform. Besides the first cohort of approximately 670 subjects, a separate validation cohort made up of roughly 120 different subjects was used. Rather than using new phenotypic data, the later analysis identified candidate immune exposures from TCR beta sequences and from how often those sequences occurred across donors. Typing coverage varied by locus: 629-630 donors for A, B, C, DRB1 and DQB1; roughly 500 for DQA1; approximately 610 for DPA1; more than 450 for DPB1. The study aimed to test whether signatures of past pathogen exposure could be identified by cataloging public T cell receptors. A later analysis re-examined previously published TCR beta repertoires from several hundred donors and added high-resolution HLA genotyping to investigate patterns of TCR occurrence. The study used immunosequencing to profile the T cell repertoires of approximately 690 subjects and linked those repertoires to cytomegalovirus serostatus. Class I and class II HLA loci were covered by the typing at four-digit resolution. An early release covering 550 to 650 HLA-typed donors comprised about 300 gigabases of sequencing data and approximately 80 million unique TCR sequences. In a later genetic analysis, genome-wide SNP genotypes for about 55% of the roughly 670 donors were used, and that subset was treated as a discovery cohort. Donor age, sex, ethnicity and CMV serostatus were compiled together with the repertoire data. About five DR-DQ haplotypes were treated as single units for association and clustering because of strong linkage in the cohort. Of the 300 to 400 genotyped donors, about 80% fell in the genetic ancestry cluster associated with self-reported Caucasian donors. To predict cytomegalovirus infection status, the study brought together high-throughput TCR immunosequencing, statistical association of individual TCRs with disease status, and machine learning. An earlier analysis of a few hundred of the donors applied high-throughput TCR beta sequencing to assess whether each TCR beta V gene segment acted as functional or pseudogenic. Among around 400 genotyped donors of the cohort, an average of roughly 240,000 unique TCR beta nucleotide sequences were sequenced per donor, roughly a sixth of them non-productive. Paper-wide results and their limitations: This cohort had only TCR beta chains sequenced, and the lack of alpha or paired-chain data limited which features could be detected. In a later analysis, TCR association rates were found to vary across HLA loci, with the most associated TCRs seen for DRB1 alleles and the fewest for HLA-C alleles. The sequencing pipeline was judged likely to have produced a cluster of highly shared sequence variants as a technical artifact. A later genetic analysis associated a missense DCLRE1C variant with V-gene and J-gene trimming of TCR beta chains, and an independent cohort replicated the association. In a later analysis, most CMV-associated TCR beta chains were found to appear HLA-restricted, with HLA associations seemingly driven largely by CMV exposure. Presence/absence analyses assumed roughly uniform sequencing depth across donors, an assumption that may not hold. A further reported finding was that TCR beta sequences accurately predicted the HLA-A and HLA-B alleles for most subjects in the first cohort. Cytomegalovirus status was reported to be diagnosed by the classifier with high specificity and sensitivity in both the original and validation cohorts. Several of the top co-occurrence clusters appeared to be linked to parvovirus B19, influenza, CMV and Epstein-Barr virus, according to a later analysis. A few of the identified cytomegalovirus-associated TCR beta chains were confirmed in vitro to be specific for cytomegalovirus antigens. Because HLA typing was missing for some donors at each locus, association tests included only the typed subset. The earlier analysis of 587 of the donors excluded around 17 rarely observed V segments, including chromosome 9 orphons, because counts were too low. According to the authors, the approach could potentially be generalized to other disease states and immunological phenotypes. Specific HLA alleles were associated with some 15,000 TCR beta sequences at a false discovery rate of 0.05 in a later analysis. Most TCR sequences were observed very rarely across donors, whereas some public TCRs were present in many individuals. Correlated functional status among segregating V segments might reflect linkage disequilibrium, but an unknown experimental factor could not be ruled out. According to a later genetic analysis, donors in an Asian-associated ancestry cluster had fewer N-insertions in productive TCRs than the approximately 630-donor mean. The only immune exposure information available for the cohort was CMV serostatus. In a later analysis, HLA-associated TCR beta chains were found to be more clonally expanded and to have lower generation probabilities than equally common non-associated chains. Broadly in line with IMGT annotations, most TCR beta V segments showed up in productive rearrangements about 87% or about 30% of the time in an earlier analysis of 587 of the donors. Strong co-occurrence of HLA alleles, especially DR and DQ, made assigning TCR associations to individual alleles difficult. The 87-base-pair reads could not distinguish some IMGT-functional V segments, including TRBV6-2 and TRBV6-3, so those segments were excluded. A total of fewer than 200 TCR beta chains were listed by the study as associated with cytomegalovirus.

Trimming takes 7 bases off V and 5 bases off J; junction bases not matched to a gene: 7. CDR1 and CDR2, per the germline V gene, are MNHNS and SASEGT. From the cysteine through the phenylalanine, the CDR3 covers 14 amino acids. The CDR3 DNA has 42 bases and is translated from base 1. Libraries were prepared through the immunoSEQ multiplex PCR assay. For the multiplex PCR, a mixture combining 60 forward primers for TCR Vbeta segments and 13 reverse primers for TCR Jbeta segments was used. The CDR3 region of rearranged TCR beta genes was amplified from genomic DNA with a multiplex PCR assay. The Illumina HiSeq System was used to sequence the amplified TCR beta libraries as 87-base-pair reads. On the authors' methods: A later analysis counted tens of millions of unique TCR beta chains across the 640 or so repertoires, and approximately 11 million of these chains were shared by at least two donors. To remove PCR and sequencing errors, raw reads were error-corrected and collapsed into unique sequences using a nearest-neighbor algorithm that merged closely related sequences. To assign V, D and J gene segments, CDR3 sequences were aligned to IMGT reference sequences. For a sequence to be retained, a match of at least six nucleotides was required to both a V gene segment and a J gene segment. Rearrangements were called productive when the CDR3 lacked stop codons and stayed in frame with V and J; all others were non-productive. Following IMGT convention, CDR3 was defined as the stretch from the second conserved V-encoded cysteine to the conserved J-encoded phenylalanine. The earlier analysis of some 600 of the donors excluded sequences that lacked an unambiguous match to a single V gene segment. An earlier analysis of fewer than 750 of the donors called V segments functional above 56.7% productive rearrangements and segregating when the between-donor standard deviation exceeded 5%. A statistical classification framework was built for diagnosing cytomegalovirus status from the catalog of TCR beta chain sequences. V and J gene assignment, in a later analysis, came from comparing TCR nucleotide sequences with IMGT/GENE-DB human TR gene sequences. A later analysis assigned CDR3 sequences and most-parsimonious VDJ recombination scenarios with the TCRdist pipeline. In a later analysis, each TCR beta chain was defined by its CDR3 amino acid sequence together with its V-gene family, and reads without a unique V-gene family were excluded. In a later analysis, 450 to 600 highly shared, low-generation-probability nucleotide sequences were removed to address suspected cross-contamination and a sequencing artifact. In a later analysis, a clonal expansion index for each public chain was calculated from normalized within-repertoire ranks of inferred template counts. A later analysis computed generation probabilities with a VDJ recombination model fitted to out-of-frame rearrangements, and checked the results against IGoR. Hypergeometric tests were used in a later analysis to score TCR-TCR, TCR-HLA and TCR-CMV co-occurrence, with a repertoire-size bias correction applied to the TCR pairs. To estimate false discovery rates, a later analysis permuted the HLA or CMV assignments 20 times. In a later analysis, co-occurring TCRs were grouped with DBSCAN, and TCRdist sequence similarity was added when clustering was performed within HLA-allele-positive subsets. Repertoires with fewer than 30,000 or more than 120,000 public chains, plus five repertoires with anomalous nucleotide sharing, were excluded from co-occurrence clustering. This is the immuneACCESS table as TCRdb keeps it, with only in-frame sequences that have V and J called. A part of the clones is gone; compared with another copy, unresolved V genes explain less than half, and the rest is unexplained. The V and J calls and clone size are taken from that table; D and trimming were inferred from the DNA. The sample table holds about 150,000 clones, of which roughly 80% were seen once. The top ten clones comprise 1.5% to 2% of the sample.

In total, approximately 690 healthy bone marrow donors made up the cohort. All cohort members were sampled while nominally healthy, although unrecorded immune exposures were likely present. The donor was CMV seronegative and was included in the group of over 300 seronegative cohort members. Every donor gave a peripheral blood sample, and the peripheral blood mononuclear cells from that sample were used for TCR beta sequencing. The Qiagen DNeasy Blood Extraction Kit was used to extract genomic DNA from the blood cell samples. The rearranged chain carries TRBV6-1 and TRBJ2-2; 7 central nucleotides agree with TRBD2. This clonotype originated in a woman in her forties in good health and CMV-seronegative. Source material: PBMCs. The sequence in DNA is TGTGCCAGCATTAAACCCGGGGGGACCGGGGAGCTGTTTTTT. Its protein reads: CASIKPGGTGELFF.